The text below deals with one TCR beta chain. PCR used 60 Vbeta primers and 13 Jbeta primers. Sequencing was performed with immunoSEQ multiplex PCR; in TCRdb, only in-frame clones are kept and a portion is missing. The data show about 120,000 clones, around three fifths seen once. Germline trimming cut 8 bases from V and 7 bases from J; bases unmatched to any gene: 14. Germline lookup yields CDR1 SEHNR and CDR2 FQNEAQ (reference sequence). The CDR3 is 15 amino acids. The data are from a study of cytomegalovirus exposure and HLA in healthy donors. This receptor was identified in a woman between 40 and 55 years old in good health and CMV-seropositive. The genes are TRBV7-9 and TRBJ2-7; 10 bases agree with TRBD2. Specimen: PBMCs. This chain's CDR3 is CASGAIGALAGEQYF. CDR3 nucleotide sequence: TGTGCCAGCGGGGCGATAGGGGCACTAGCGGGAGAGCAGTACTTC. The full variable domain, rest sourced from reference TRBV7-9 and TRBJ2-7, is DTGVSQNPRHKITKRGQNVTFRCDPISEHNRLYWYRQTLGQGPEFLTYFQNEAQLEKSRLLSDRFSAERPKGSFSTLEIQRTEQGDSAMYLCASGAIGALAGEQYFGPGTRLTVT.